The 15 T cell receptor beta chains listed next were all sequenced from one sample in a study of T cell repertoires in cytomegalovirus infection. TCRdb re-called the reads with MiXCR, one entry per CDR3 protein. The table has fewer than 900,000 distinct CDR3 sequences, roughly 28% seen once. Their antigens remain unidentified. The material sequenced was cultured CD8+ T cells from PBMCs, taken from culture after CMV antigen stimulation. The receptors were gathered from a human donor in good health (CMV status not recorded). Some clones in this sample may be carry-over from other donors' samples.

This clonotype was seen a handful of times. The chain has TRBV11-2 and TRBJ2-7; a possible D gene is TRBD2 (5 bases). This CDR3 has 13 amino acids. Deletions cut 1 base from V and 2 bases from J, with 6 bases between. In germline, CDR1 is SGHAT, CDR2 FQNNGV. The CDR3 sequence: CASSLGGPYEQYF. In DNA form, the CDR3 reads TGTGCCAGCAGCTTAGGAGGGCCCTACGAGCAGTACTTC.

In this sample, this clonotype turned up a few times. The chain employs TRBV7-9 and TRBJ2-7, with 7 positions matching TRBD1. V trimming: 4 bases; J trimming: 3 bases; junction bases outside the gene matches: 6. CDR3 length: 14 residues. Looked up from germline, CDR1 is SEHNR and CDR2 is FQNEAQ (reference sequence). As DNA, the CDR3 is TGTGCCAGCAGCTGGACAGGCACCCTCTACGAGCAGTACTTC. Protein product: CASSWTGTLYEQYF.

This clonotype appeared a few times. The chain links TRBV6-6 to TRBJ1-1, with 8 bases fitting TRBD1. The length of the CDR3 is 18 residues. Germline CDR1 MNHNY, CDR2 SVGAGI (reference sequence). Trimming cost V 5 bases and J 0 bases; bases outside gene matches: 14. CDR3 DNA: TGTGCCAGCAGTCCCCGAGGGACAGGCGGTAGCATGAACACTGAAGCTTTCTTT. Translated: CASSPRGTGGSMNTEAFF.

This clonotype was seen many times. This chain links TRBV7-6 with TRBJ1-2; D call uncertain. The ends were cut back, 1 base at V and 2 bases at J, with 2 bases in the middle. Per the germline V gene, CDR1 is SGHVS and CDR2 is FNYEAQ. This CDR3 region has 12 residues. CDR3 region: CASSLDNYGYTF. The CDR3 coding sequence is TGTGCCAGCAGCTTAGACAACTATGGCTACACCTTC. Full variable domain (outside the CDR3, taken from reference TRBV7-6 and TRBJ1-2): GAGVSQSPRYKVTKRGQDVALRCDPISGHVSLYWYRQALGQGPEFLTYFNYEAQQDKSGLPNDRFSAERPEGSISTLTIQRTEQRDSAMYRCASSLDNYGYTFGSGTRLTVV.

This clonotype was found many times. The chain recombines TRBV7-2 with TRBJ1-6, with 7 bases identical to TRBD1. The CDR3 has 16 residues. With 0 bases clipped from V and 12 bases from J, the junction kept 11 bases outside the gene matches. CDR1 is SGHTA, CDR2 FQGNSA, per germline. The CDR3 coding sequence is TGTGCCAGCAGCTTAGCCGACAGGGTGGGAGGTGAACCCCTCCACTTT. Translated, it gives CASSLADRVGGEPLHF.

This clonotype appeared a few times. The rearrangement links TRBV27 to TRBJ1-2; D is undetermined. Germline V gene lookup returns CDR1 MNHEY and CDR2 SMNVEV (reference sequence). The CDR3 contains 13 residues. Trimming cost V 0 bases and J 9 bases, with 11 bases left between them. CDR3 sequence (DNA): TGTGCCAGCAGTTTATCTGACCAAACAAGCTACACCTTC. The encoded protein is CASSLSDQTSYTF.

This clonotype was seen a single time. Since a much larger clone is just one base distant, this may be a read error. The V and J genes are TRBV7-9 and TRBJ1-3, with TRBD1 matching over 7 bases. Germline V CDR1 and CDR2: SEHNR, FQNEAQ (reference sequence). Trimming cost V 5 bases and J 0 bases; bases outside gene matches: 13. CDR3 size: 18 residues. CDR3: CASSPRRDRFFSGNTIYF. CDR3 DNA: TGTGCCAGCAGCCCCCGGAGGGACAGATTTTTCTCTGGAAACACCATATATTTT. Variable domain in full (rest from reference TRBV7-9 and TRBJ1-3): DTGVSQNPRHKITKRGQNVTFRCDPISEHNRLYWYRQTLGQGPEFLTYFQNEAQLEKSRLLSDRFSAERPKGSFSTLEIQRTEQGDSAMYLCASSPRRDRFFSGNTIYFGEGSWLTVV.

The rearrangement uses TRBV11-2 and TRBJ2-5; the D is unclear. CDR1 and CDR2 from the germline V gene are SGHAT and FQNNGV. Trimming removed 2 bases from V and 5 bases from J, with 15 bases in between. The CDR3 runs to 15 residues. CDR3 in amino acids: CASSLFPPGWETQYF. The CDR3 DNA follows: TGTGCCAGCAGCTTATTCCCCCCTGGGTGGGAGACCCAGTACTTC.

This chain uses TRBV6-2 or TRBV6-3 with TRBJ1-1, with no clear D. The V end lost 6 bases, the J end lost 7 bases, and 12 bases lay between the germline ends. Looked up from germline, CDR1 is MNHEY and CDR2 is SVGEGT. The CDR3 covers 12 residues. The CDR3 sequence: CASSPVGIEAFF. The CDR3 nucleotides are TGTGCCAGCAGCCCAGTGGGGATTGAAGCTTTCTTT.

This clonotype was recorded a few times. This chain connects TRBV4-2 to TRBJ1-1; no definite D call. Deletions cut 2 bases from V and 1 base from J, with 11 bases between. This CDR3 contains 15 residues. From germline, CDR1 is LGHNA and CDR2 YNFKEQ. The CDR3 loop reads CASSQKRTGNTEAFF. The CDR3 DNA sequence: TGTGCCAGCAGCCAAAAACGGACGGGGAACACTGAAGCTTTCTTT.

This chain links TRBV6-2 or TRBV6-3 with TRBJ2-7; TRBD1 or TRBD2 may be the D gene (5 bases each). Germline-derived CDR1 and CDR2 are MNHEY and SVGEGT. The CDR3 sequence is 14 residues long. The ends were cut back, 6 bases at V and 3 bases at J, with 15 bases in the middle. CDR3 sequence (DNA): TGTGCCAGCAGGGGAGACAAGGGGCTCTACGAGCAGTACTTC. Translating gives CASRGDKGLYEQYF.

This clonotype was seen ten or more times. The chain is built from TRBV7-9 and TRBJ2-7; D not certain. The V gene lost 5 bases and the J gene lost 1 base, with 12 bases spanning the gap. The germline V gene encodes CDR1 SEHNR and CDR2 FQNEAQ (reference sequence). The CDR3 spans 14 residues. The CDR3 DNA reads as TGTGCCAGCAGCGGCCGAGGCAAGTCCTACGAGCAGTACTTC. This codes for CASSGRGKSYEQYF.

This clonotype was counted many times. The J gene is TRBJ2-7, the V gene TRBV7-8; the D gene is possibly TRBD2 (5 bases). The V gene's germline CDR1 is SGHVS and CDR2 FQNEAQ. V lost 1 base and J lost 7, with 8 bases in between. The CDR3 consists of 12 residues. The CDR3 DNA follows: TGTGCCAGCAGCTTAGGATCGGGGGAGCAGTACGTC. Translation gives CASSLGSGEQYV.

This rearrangement joins TRBV4-3 to TRBJ2-1; 12 bases are shared with TRBD2. The CDR3 has 17 residues. V lost 0 bases and J lost 4; bases outside the gene matches: 4. CDR1 LGHNA and CDR2 YSLEER come from the germline V gene. The CDR3: CASSQDPLAGGYNEQFF. CDR3 DNA sequence: TGCGCCAGCAGCCAAGATCCCCTAGCGGGGGGGTACAATGAGCAGTTCTTC.

This clonotype was counted many times. The chain carries TRBV6-1 and TRBJ2-1, with D uncertain. This CDR3 region has 14 residues. Trimming removed 3 bases from V and 5 bases from J, with 11 bases in between. The germline gives CDR1 MNHNS, CDR2 SASEGT. The CDR3 sequence is CASSDRTNDNEQFF. The CDR3, as DNA: TGTGCCAGCAGTGACAGGACGAACGACAATGAGCAGTTCTTC.